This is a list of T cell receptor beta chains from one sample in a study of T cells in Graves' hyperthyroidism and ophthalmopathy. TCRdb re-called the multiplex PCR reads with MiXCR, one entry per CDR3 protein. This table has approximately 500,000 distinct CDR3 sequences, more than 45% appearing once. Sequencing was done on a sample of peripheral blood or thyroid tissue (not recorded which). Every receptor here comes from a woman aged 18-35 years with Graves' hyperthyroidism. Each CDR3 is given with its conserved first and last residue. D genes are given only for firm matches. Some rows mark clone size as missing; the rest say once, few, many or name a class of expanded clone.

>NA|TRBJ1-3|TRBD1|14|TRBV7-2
CASSLVEGAYTIYF
TGTGCCAGCAGCTTAGTGGAGGGGGCATACACCATATATTTT
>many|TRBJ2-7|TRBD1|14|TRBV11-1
CASSLRQGAREQYF
TGTGCCAGCAGCTTACGGCAGGGGGCGCGTGAGCAGTACTTC
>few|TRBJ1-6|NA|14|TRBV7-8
CASSASGSNSPLHF
TGTGCCAGCAGCGCCTCAGGCAGTAATTCACCCCTCCACTTT
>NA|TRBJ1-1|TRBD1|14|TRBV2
CASRAGTGWLGAFF
TGTGCCAGCAGGGCCGGGACAGGGTGGCTAGGAGCTTTCTTT
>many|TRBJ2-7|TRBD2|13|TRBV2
CASSAGTNSREYF
TGTGCCAGCAGCGCCGGGACTAACAGCAGGGAGTACTTC
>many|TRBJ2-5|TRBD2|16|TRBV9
CASSVSGGDLQETQYF
TGTGCCAGCAGCGTATCGGGAGGGGATCTCCAAGAGACCCAGTACTTC
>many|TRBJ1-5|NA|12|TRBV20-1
CSAARGDQPQHF
TGCAGTGCCGCGCGGGGGGATCAGCCCCAGCATTTT
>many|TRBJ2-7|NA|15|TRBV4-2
CASSQAQGHSYEQYF
TGTGCCAGCAGCCAAGCGCAGGGGCACTCCTACGAGCAGTACTTC
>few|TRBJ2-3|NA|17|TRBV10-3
CAISESGGGSITDTQYF
TGTGCCATCAGTGAGTCAGGAGGGGGCTCCATCACAGATACGCAGTATTTT
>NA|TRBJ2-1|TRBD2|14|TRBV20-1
CSADREVDYNEQFF
TGCAGTGCTGATCGGGAGGTGGATTACAATGAGCAGTTCTTC
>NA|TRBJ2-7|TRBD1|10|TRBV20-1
CSAARTGQYF
TGCAGTGCCGCAAGGACAGGGCAGTACTTC
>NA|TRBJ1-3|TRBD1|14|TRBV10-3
CAISDQGALDTIYF
TGTGCCATCAGTGATCAGGGGGCGCTGGACACCATATATTTT
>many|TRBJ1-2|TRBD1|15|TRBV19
CASSETPGQGHGYTF
TGTGCCAGTAGTGAGACTCCGGGACAGGGTCATGGCTACACCTTC
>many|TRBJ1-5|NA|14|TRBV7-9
CASSLGGEPQPQHF
TGTGCCAGCAGCTTAGGAGGGGAACCTCAGCCCCAGCATTTT
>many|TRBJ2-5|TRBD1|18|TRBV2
CASSEPRGQGGKQETQYF
TGTGCCAGCAGTGAACCCCGGGGACAGGGAGGCAAACAAGAGACCCAGTACTTC
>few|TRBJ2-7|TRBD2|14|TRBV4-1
CASGGTSATGEQYF
TGCGCCAGCGGAGGGACTAGCGCCACGGGCGAGCAGTACTTC
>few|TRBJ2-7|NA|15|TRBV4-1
CASSQDSDNLRAQYF
TGCGCCAGCAGCCAAGATAGTGACAACTTACGAGCGCAGTACTTC
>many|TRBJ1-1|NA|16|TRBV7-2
CASSFSQGSRGTEAFF
TGTGCCAGCAGCTTTAGCCAGGGAAGTCGGGGCACTGAAGCTTTCTTT
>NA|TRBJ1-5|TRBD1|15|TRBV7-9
CASSDGTGDHQPQHF
TGTGCCAGCAGCGATGGGACAGGGGATCATCAGCCCCAGCATTTT
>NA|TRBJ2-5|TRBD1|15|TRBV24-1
CATSDPRTGQETQYF
TGTGCCACCAGTGATCCCCGGACAGGGCAGGAGACCCAGTACTTC
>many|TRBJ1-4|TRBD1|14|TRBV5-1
CASSLSGQAEKLFF
TGCGCCAGCAGCTTGTCCGGACAGGCTGAAAAACTGTTTTTT
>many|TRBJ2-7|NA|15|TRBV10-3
CAISEPTGDSYEQYF
TGTGCCATCAGTGAGCCGACAGGAGATTCCTACGAGCAGTACTTC
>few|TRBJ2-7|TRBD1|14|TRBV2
CASRLGQGPGEQYF
TGTGCCAGCAGGTTGGGACAGGGGCCAGGGGAGCAGTACTTC